This T cell receptor (beta chain) was captured by sequencing in a study of OX40 agonist ivuxolimab in advanced cancers. Study background: Every 2 weeks, patients received ivuxolimab intravenously, dosed at 0.01 to 10 mg/kg. Study-wide results and limits: Normalized T-cell clonal expansion was also low in some nonresponders.

Only in-frame clones appear in the TCRdb table, and some are missing; sequencing was by immunoSEQ multiplex PCR. The sample lists roughly 66,000 clones; about 85% were seen once. On this clone itself: The antigen is not known.

V was clipped by 5 bases and J by 0 bases, with 10 bases between them. The germline V gene has CDR1 SGHTA and CDR2 FQGNSA. The CDR3 runs to 14 residues. The chain has TRBV7-2 and TRBJ1-2; a possible D gene is TRBD1 (6 bases). The TCR sequence derives from an adult with an advanced solid tumor such as melanoma, head and neck, liver or kidney cancer. Sequenced material: CD4+ or CD8+ T cells sorted from blood, taken in a trial of the OX40 agonist ivuxolimab. In DNA form, the CDR3 reads TGTGCCAGCAGCCAGAACAGGGCTAACTATGGCTACACCTTC. This encodes CASSQNRANYGYTF.